This T cell receptor beta chain was observed in a study of shared clonotypes between healthy human individuals. With regard to this clone: Its cognate antigen is unknown.

The method was immunoSEQ multiplex PCR; TCRdb's version includes in-frame clones alone and lacks a portion of them. Of 500,000 to 700,000 clones detected, 90% to 95% appear once; the ten largest clones hold about 0.11%. Overall study results and limits: Investigators collected only blood, and repertoires in tissues likely differ. How much donors shared clonotypes was expected to be affected by sequencing depth.

V lost 1 base and J lost 0, with 16 bases in between. The CDR3 length is 18 residues. Germline CDR1 and CDR2: LNHNV and YYDKDF (reference sequence). CD45RO-negative, CCR7-positively selected cells formed the naive CD8 fraction, excluding terminally differentiated effector memory CD45RA+ cells. The clonotype was recovered from a woman in her twenties or thirties in good health. The rearrangement uses TRBV15 and TRBJ1-3; D gene unclear. Material for sequencing was naive CD8+ T cells sorted from blood. DNA of the CDR3: TGTGCCACCAGCAGAGGTCCTGTTCAGACGAGCTCTGGAAACACCATATATTTT. This gives the protein CATSRGPVQTSSGNTIYF.